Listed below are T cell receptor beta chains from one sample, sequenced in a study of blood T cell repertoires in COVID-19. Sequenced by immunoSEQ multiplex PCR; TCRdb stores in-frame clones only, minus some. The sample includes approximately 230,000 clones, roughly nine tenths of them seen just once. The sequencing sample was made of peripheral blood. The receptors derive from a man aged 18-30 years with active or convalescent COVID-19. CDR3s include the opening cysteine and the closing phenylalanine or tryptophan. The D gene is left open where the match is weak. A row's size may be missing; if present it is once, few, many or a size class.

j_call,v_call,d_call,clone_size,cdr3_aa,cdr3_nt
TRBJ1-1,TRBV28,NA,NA,CASIREANTEAFF,TGTGCCAGCATTAGGGAGGCGAACACTGAAGCTTTCTTT
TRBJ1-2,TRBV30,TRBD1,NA,CAHRGDGYYGYTF,TGTGCCCACAGGGGGGACGGGTACTATGGCTACACCTTC
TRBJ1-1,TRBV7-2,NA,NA,CASSLGAGMNTEAFF,TGTGCCAGCAGCTTAGGGGCAGGGATGAACACTGAAGCTTTCTTT
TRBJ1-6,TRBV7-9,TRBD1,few,CASSQGQTNSPLHF,TGTGCCAGCAGTCAGGGACAGACAAATTCACCCCTCCACTTT
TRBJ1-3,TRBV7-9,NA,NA,CASIPRGGTSYLNTIYF,TGTGCCAGCATCCCACGCGGGGGGACGAGCTACCTTAACACCATATATTTT
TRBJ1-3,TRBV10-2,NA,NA,CASSEEFDSGNTIYF,TGCGCCAGCAGTGAAGAGTTCGACTCTGGAAACACCATATATTTT
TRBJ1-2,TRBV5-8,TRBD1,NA,CASSPAVGQGVADYGYTF,TGTGCCAGCAGCCCGGCGGTGGGACAGGGAGTCGCCGACTATGGCTACACCTTC
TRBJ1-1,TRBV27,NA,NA,CASSLYPLGGTEAFF,TGTGCCAGCAGTTTATATCCCCTAGGGGGCACTGAAGCTTTCTTT
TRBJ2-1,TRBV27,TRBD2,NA,CASSPSGRVYEQFF,TGTGCCAGCAGTCCTAGCGGGAGGGTTTATGAGCAGTTCTTC
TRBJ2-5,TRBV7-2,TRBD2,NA,CASSFSGRPETQYF,TGTGCCAGCAGCTTTAGCGGGAGGCCAGAGACCCAGTACTTC
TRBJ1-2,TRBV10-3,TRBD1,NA,CAISDSPGGHTF,TGTGCCATCAGTGACTCGCCAGGGGGCCACACCTTC
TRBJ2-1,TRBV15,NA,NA,CATSRDGGAGQFF,TGTGCCACCAGCAGAGATGGGGGGGCAGGGCAGTTCTTC
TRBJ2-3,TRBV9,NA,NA,CASSVGRQTTDTQYF,TGTGCCAGCAGCGTAGGGAGGCAGACCACAGATACGCAGTATTTT
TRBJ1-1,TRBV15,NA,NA,CATSRVQNTEAFF,TGTGCCACCAGCAGAGTACAGAACACTGAAGCTTTCTTT
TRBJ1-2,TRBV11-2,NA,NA,CASSLGGGVNGYTF,TGTGCCAGCAGCTTAGGGGGGGGAGTAAATGGCTACACCTTC
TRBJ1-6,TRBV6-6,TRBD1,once,CASSVDRGRSPLHF,TGTGCCAGCAGTGTGGACAGGGGGCGTTCACCCCTCCACTTT
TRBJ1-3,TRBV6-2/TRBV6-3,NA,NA,CASRSSGNTIYF,TGTGCCAGCCGTTCGTCTGGAAACACCATATATTTT
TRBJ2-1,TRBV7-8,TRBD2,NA,CASSLVGLAGGNEQFF,TGTGCCAGCAGCTTAGTAGGGCTAGCGGGGGGGAATGAGCAGTTCTTC
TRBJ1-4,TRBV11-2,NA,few,CASSSFHSTVEKLFF,TGTGCCAGCAGCTCCTTTCACTCTACTGTCGAAAAACTGTTTTTT